This TCR beta chain derives from a study of Graves' ophthalmopathy and Graves' hyperthyroidism. This clonotype came up many times. Pregnancy or lactation, uncontrolled infections and other autoimmune diseases were grounds for excluding patients. RNA transcripts were the source from which TCR beta CDR3 regions were amplified. HTBI-primed RT-PCR formed the first round, and a multiplex PCR formed the second. Each CDR3 protein gets one entry after TCRdb re-called the multiplex PCR reads with MiXCR. This sample yields just over 600,000 distinct CDR3 sequences, of which approximately 22% are seen a single time; roughly 6.9% belongs to the top ten. V lost 2 bases, J lost 3 bases, and 14 bases lay in between. The CDR3 runs 16 residues. In germline, CDR1 is SNHLY, CDR2 FYNNEI.

This clonotype was sampled from a woman between 18 and 30 years old with stable Graves' hyperthyroidism. Some clones in this sample may be carry-over from other donors' samples. The source material was peripheral blood. The rearrangement links TRBV2 to TRBJ1-5; no reliable D call. The CDR3: CASSERPPYLNQPQHF. In DNA form, the CDR3 reads TGTGCCAGCAGTGAACGCCCTCCCTATCTCAATCAGCCCCAGCATTTT.